Listed below are T cell receptor beta chains from one sample, sequenced in a study of glioma-infiltrating T cells. TCRdb called the multiplex PCR reads again in MiXCR, with one record for every CDR3 protein. The table lists roughly 350,000 distinct CDR3 sequences, roughly two fifths of them singletons, with 12% in the top ten. Input material: glioma tissue, nonneoplastic brain tissue, or PBMCs (not recorded which). The receptors were sampled from a human donor with low-grade glioma or glioblastoma, undergoing nonglioma brain surgery, or in good health (not recorded which). Both conserved end residues are part of each CDR3. A D gene is named only where the DNA matches it firmly. Clone size is not always given. Where it is, it says once, few, many or a class for expanded clones.

d_gene,j_gene,v_gene,abundance,CDR3nt,CDR3aa
NA,TRBJ2-3,TRBV12-3/TRBV12-4,NA,TGTGCCAGCAGTTTATGGCGGACCACAGATACGCAGTATTTT,CASSLWRTTDTQYF
NA,TRBJ2-7,TRBV18,NA,TGTGCCAGCTCACCGAGGAGCTCCTACGAGCAGTACTTC,CASSPRSSYEQYF
TRBD1,TRBJ2-3,TRBV7-9,NA,TGTGCCAGCAGCCACCCGACAGGGGTGGGTACAGATACGCAGTATTTT,CASSHPTGVGTDTQYF
TRBD2,TRBJ2-1,TRBV20-1,many,TGCAGTGCTAGAGCTCTGGAGGGACTACTCAATGAGCAGTTCTTC,CSARALEGLLNEQFF
NA,TRBJ2-2,TRBV6-2/TRBV6-3,NA,TGTGCCAGCAGTTACTCGAGTTTCTGGGAGTTGAACACCGGGGAGCTGTTTTTT,CASSYSSFWELNTGELFF
NA,TRBJ2-7,TRBV7-2,few,TGTGCCAGCAGCTTAAGGCTAGCGCGAGAGCAGTACTTC,CASSLRLAREQYF
NA,TRBJ1-5,TRBV2,NA,TGTGCCAGCAGTGATCGGGGACAGCCCCAGCATTTT,CASSDRGQPQHF
TRBD2,TRBJ2-7,TRBV6-2/TRBV6-3,NA,TGTGCCAGCAGTTACTCATTACTAGCGGAGCGTTCCTACGAGCAGTACTTC,CASSYSLLAERSYEQYF
NA,TRBJ2-3,TRBV6-2/TRBV6-3,many,TGTGCCAGCAGTTACTACCGGCCAAACCCTCCAGATACGCAGTATTTT,CASSYYRPNPPDTQYF
TRBD2,TRBJ2-7,TRBV20-1,NA,TGCAGTGCTGCCGGGACTAGCGGGATCCACGAGCAGTACTTC,CSAAGTSGIHEQYF
TRBD1,TRBJ1-4,TRBV6-2/TRBV6-3,many,TGTGCCAGCAGTTCGGACAGGAACCTATTCGAAAAACTGTTTTTT,CASSSDRNLFEKLFF
TRBD1,TRBJ2-7,TRBV7-3,NA,TGTGCCAGCAGCGAACTCCCGGGACAGGGGGCTGACGAGCAGTACTTC,CASSELPGQGADEQYF
NA,TRBJ1-1,TRBV19,NA,TGTGCCAGTAGTCCCTCGGACATTCACACTGAAGCTTTCTTT,CASSPSDIHTEAFF